The clone carrying this T cell receptor (beta chain) was counted many times. Its antigen remains unidentified. The data belong to a study of regulatory T cells in long-lasting Graves disease. Findings and limits, study-wide: Segments TRBV28, TRBJ1-2 and TRBJ2-5 showed preferential usage in persistent disease.

Trimming took off 0 bases at V and 2 bases at J, with 8 bases between the two ends. Germline lookup yields CDR1 ENHRY and CDR2 SYGVKD. This CDR3 is built from 14 residues. CDR3-region Arm-PCR and iRepertoire HTBI primers produced the TCR beta libraries. A single record per CDR3 protein comes from TCRdb applying MiXCR to the multiplex PCR reads. The sample has 350,000 to 500,000 distinct CDR3 sequences, 21% seen once. Noted time point: persistent/refractory GD, antithyroid drugs over 5 years with positive TRAb. TCR sequences were obtained from RNA taken from PBMCs. EDTA tubes received approximately 10 milliliters of drawn peripheral blood.

This chain joins TRBV10-3 and TRBJ2-7, with D perhaps matching TRBD1 or TRBD2 (6 bases each). This clonotype was obtained from a female donor with Graves disease. The material sequenced was peripheral blood mononuclear cells (PBMCs), taken when the disease was refractory, from a patient treated with antithyroid drugs. CDR3 coding DNA: TGTGCCATCAGTGAGTCCGGGGGCACCTACGAGCAGTACTTC. Protein product: CAISESGGTYEQYF.